Included here is one TCR beta chain sequence, with context. Its antigen remains undetermined. Within one base of it there is no much larger clone, and no base qualities were kept. This entry is derived from a study of intratumoral heterogeneity in liver cancer. Study-wide context: In the full cohort of some 14 patients, the median age was approximately 60 years and the majority of patients were male. To investigate intratumor heterogeneity, the study integrated RNA-seq, DNA sequencing, TCR-seq and SNP array data drawn from multiple regions of hepatocellular carcinoma specimens. The overall cohort comprised 70 to 80 multiregional samples from around 15 HCC patients, with 51 tumoral and some 20 adjacent nontumoral regions. The paper as a whole reports these results and caveats: The authors acknowledged a relatively low patient number and under-sampled tumor-infiltrating lymphocyte representation as limitations.

Reading from cysteine to phenylalanine, the CDR3 counts 13 amino acids. Here the CDR3 DNA is all that survives: 39 bases in frame from base 1. V drops 7 bases and J drops 1 base, leaving 10 bases in between. As encoded in the germline V gene, CDR1 is SGHVS while CDR2 is FQNEAQ. The immunoSEQ assay was used to sequence TCR beta chain CDR3 regions from genomic DNA. Rearranged VDJ segments were amplified with primers annealing to V and J segments. The paper's processing steps were these. Clonality and richness metrics were computed with the ImmunoSeq Analyzer software. Clones with differential abundance between regions were identified with Fisher's exact test combined with a beta-binomial method for additional stringency. Drawn from immuneACCESS, this table holds only the in-frame rearrangements with V and J called that TCRdb kept. Clones are partly lost; checked studies trace under half to an unresolved V gene and leave the rest unexplained. The DNA was the basis for D and trimming; V, J and clone size are from that table. Across this sample there are around 5,400 clones, with about 71% seen only once. The ten largest clonotypes hold roughly 22% of the sample.

Early-stage hepatocellular carcinoma was present in all patients, and no therapy was administered to any patient before surgical resection. Sampled areas lacked macroscopic evidence of necrosis or hemorrhage. In a couple of patients, TCR sequencing (ImmunoSeq) was performed on multiple regions. Frozen resection tissue samples were collected at a distance of at least 1 cm from each other. The N label marked samples taken from nontumoral liver tissue adjacent to the tumor. Genomic DNA was isolated from bulk tissue with the DNeasy blood and tissue kit. This chain is built from TRBV7-8 and TRBJ1-1; possibly the D gene is TRBD1, per 6 matching bases. The clonotype originates from a man in his 70s with hepatocellular carcinoma. The sample in question was tumor-adjacent normal tissue, obtained before any cancer treatment. The CDR3 region has the sequence CASTRTANTEAFF. In nucleotide form, the sequence is TGTGCCAGCACTAGGACAGCGAACACTGAAGCTTTCTTT.